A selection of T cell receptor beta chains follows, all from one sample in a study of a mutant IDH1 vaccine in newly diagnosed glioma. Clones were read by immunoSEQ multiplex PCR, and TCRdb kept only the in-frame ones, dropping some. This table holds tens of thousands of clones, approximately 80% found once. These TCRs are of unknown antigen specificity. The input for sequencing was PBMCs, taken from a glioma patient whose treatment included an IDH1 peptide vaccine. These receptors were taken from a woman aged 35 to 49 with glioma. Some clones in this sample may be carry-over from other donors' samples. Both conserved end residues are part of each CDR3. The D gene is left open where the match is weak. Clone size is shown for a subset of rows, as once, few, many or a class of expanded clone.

TGTGCCTGGAGGTCGGGTCGGGGGGTCTATGGCTACACCTTC	CAWRSGRGVYGYTF	NA	NA	TRBV30	TRBJ1-2
TGTGCCAGCAAGGTCCGGGACAGGGACACTGACGAGCAGTACTTC	CASKVRDRDTDEQYF	NA	TRBD1	TRBV7-8	TRBJ2-7
TGCAGCGCCTCGACAGGGATCATTGGGACTGAAGCTTTCTTT	CSASTGIIGTEAFF	NA	TRBD1	TRBV29-1	TRBJ1-1
TGTGCCAGCAGCGGCGGGGACAGCCGCACAGATACGCAGTATTTT	CASSGGDSRTDTQYF	few	NA	TRBV5-4	TRBJ2-3
TGTGCCAGCGCCACTAGCGGCTACACCGGGGAGCTGTTTTTT	CASATSGYTGELFF	NA	TRBD2	TRBV28	TRBJ2-2
TGCGCCAGCAGCCAAGATCGGAGCCCTTCCTACAATGAGCAGTTCTTC	CASSQDRSPSYNEQFF	few	NA	TRBV4-3	TRBJ2-1
TGTGCCACCAGCAAGGACGGAAGCTCCTATAATTCACCCCTCCACTTT	CATSKDGSSYNSPLHF	NA	NA	TRBV15	TRBJ1-6
TGTGCCTGGAGCGCAACAGGGGGAAGAGAGCAGTTCTTC	CAWSATGGREQFF	NA	TRBD1	TRBV30	TRBJ2-1
TGTGCCAGCAGTTTCACCCATAACACCGGGGAGCTGTTTTTT	CASSFTHNTGELFF	NA	NA	TRBV28	TRBJ2-2
TGTGCCAGCAGTGAGGGTCCGGGGGAGGGCTATGGCTACACCTTC	CASSEGPGEGYGYTF	NA	NA	TRBV6-1	TRBJ1-2
TGCGCCAGCAGGGGGACATACCTTCACACTGAAGCTTTCTTT	CASRGTYLHTEAFF	few	NA	TRBV10-2	TRBJ1-1
TGCAGCGTGGCAAAGGGGGGGCAACTCAGGGAGACCCAGTACTTC	CSVAKGGQLRETQYF	NA	NA	TRBV29-1	TRBJ2-5
TGTGCCAGCAGCCCGACATGGTCCTACGAGCAGTACTTC	CASSPTWSYEQYF	NA	NA	TRBV5-5	TRBJ2-7
TGTGCCAGCTCACCACTTCCCGGGCGAAACACTGAAGCTTTCTTT	CASSPLPGRNTEAFF	once	NA	TRBV18	TRBJ1-1
TGTGCCAGCCGACAGGGGGCGCATGGCTACACCTTC	CASRQGAHGYTF	NA	TRBD1	TRBV27	TRBJ1-2
TGTGCCAGCAGTCAGGGGTGGGGCTACACCTTC	CASSQGWGYTF	NA	NA	TRBV2	TRBJ1-2
TGTGCCATCAGGGACCCGACAGGGGGGTTCTACGAGCAGTACTTC	CAIRDPTGGFYEQYF	NA	TRBD1	TRBV10-3	TRBJ2-7
TGTGCCAGCAGCACCGGGACACGGGAAACCGGTGGCTACACCTTC	CASSTGTRETGGYTF	NA	NA	TRBV5-8	TRBJ1-2
TGTGCCAGCAGTGAATTGGGGCGGGGGGCCAACACCGGGGAGCTGTTTTTT	CASSELGRGANTGELFF	NA	TRBD2	TRBV6-1	TRBJ2-2
TGTGCCAGCAGTTACGCTAGGGGTGACACTGAAGCTTTCTTT	CASSYARGDTEAFF	few	NA	TRBV6-5	TRBJ1-1
TGTGCCAGCAGCCGTCAGGGGAACACTGAAGCTTTCTTT	CASSRQGNTEAFF	NA	NA	TRBV7-6	TRBJ1-1
TGTGCCAGCAGCGTAGCTAATGCGGGGGGGAATGGGGCCAACGTCCTGACTTTC	CASSVANAGGNGANVLTF	NA	TRBD2	TRBV9	TRBJ2-6
TGTGCCAGCAGCTTAGGACTAGCGGACACAGATACGCAGTATTTT	CASSLGLADTDTQYF	NA	TRBD2	TRBV5-8	TRBJ2-3
TGTCTCTCCCGAGCCCCTAATGAAAAACTGTTTTTT	CLSRAPNEKLFF	NA	NA	TRBV6-1	TRBJ1-4
TGTGCCAGCAGTCCCCGAGGCGCTACCTGGGAGGACAAAAACATTCAGTACTTC	CASSPRGATWEDKNIQYF	few	NA	TRBV2	TRBJ2-4
TGTGCCAGCAGTTACTTAATTCAGGGGGAAAGTGAGCAGTTCTTC	CASSYLIQGESEQFF	NA	TRBD1	TRBV6-6	TRBJ2-1
TGTGCCAGCAGCGTAGTAGGTAGCACTGAAGCTTTCTTT	CASSVVGSTEAFF	few	NA	TRBV9	TRBJ1-1
TGTGCCATCAGTGAAACAGAATCAGGGCCCCAGCATTTT	CAISETESGPQHF	NA	NA	TRBV10-3	TRBJ1-5
TGTGCCAGCAGCCCCGGAAACGCAGGGGGCAAGCCCCAGCATTTT	CASSPGNAGGKPQHF	NA	TRBD1	TRBV7-9	TRBJ1-5
TGTGCCAGCAGGGCTCAACGGGGCAGGGGGGGGAGTGAGGGCTACACCTTC	CASRAQRGRGGSEGYTF	NA	TRBD1	TRBV2	TRBJ1-2
TGTGCCACCAGCAGGCCATTCGCACGAGATCAGCCCCAGCATTTT	CATSRPFARDQPQHF	few	NA	TRBV15	TRBJ1-5
TGTGCCAGCAGCCGACAGGGCTATGGCTACACCTTC	CASSRQGYGYTF	few	TRBD1	TRBV14	TRBJ1-2
TGTGCCAGCGGGGACGATTATAATTCACCCCTCCACTTT	CASGDDYNSPLHF	NA	NA	TRBV2	TRBJ1-6